This T cell receptor (beta chain) was sequenced for a study of identical twins. Study-wide results and limits: Memory repertoires lacked the insertion deficit that abundant cord blood beta clonotypes showed. Compared with unrelated sharing, twin-shared out-of-frame alpha sequences had more low-probability sequences.

Everyone who donated was a healthy Caucasian. Germline V gene data show CDR1 as SGHAT and CDR2 as FQDESV (reference sequence). This CDR3 has 15 amino acids. V dropped 5 bases and J dropped 8 bases, with 21 bases sitting between them. On this clonotype itself: No antigen is known for it.

After template switching added a universal primer site, the resulting cDNA carried unique molecular identifiers. TCRdb processed the 5' RACE reads anew with MiXCR; each CDR3 protein has one entry. This sample has some 1,700,000 distinct CDR3 sequences, with about 32% found just once. V usage is TRBV11-1 and J usage is TRBJ1-2; the D is unclear. This TCR was sampled from a newborn girl in good health. The sequencing sample was made of cord blood. DNA of the CDR3: TGTGCCAGCAGCCCGTCCTACAGAGCCTCTACGGGCTACACCTTC. This encodes CASSPSYRASTGYTF.